This T cell receptor (beta chain) was obtained from a study of T cell changes during pregnancy in multiple sclerosis. V dropped 1 base and J dropped 4 bases, with 11 bases sitting between them. Germline loops: CDR1 SGHAT, CDR2 FQNNGV. CDR3 size: 15 residues. Profiled with immunoSEQ multiplex PCR; TCRdb holds only in-frame clones, not every one. The data contain about 49,000 clones, around 95% of them singletons. The TCR comes from a female donor with multiple sclerosis, enrolled in a pregnancy study. The chain has TRBV11-2 and TRBJ1-3; D gene ambiguous. The material sequenced was CD8+ T cells from peripheral blood mononuclear cells, taken in the first trimester of pregnancy. CDR3 loop: CASSLVPLLGNTIYF. The CDR3 DNA is TGTGCCAGCAGCTTAGTTCCCCTACTGGGAAACACCATATATTTT.